This is a list of T cell receptor beta chains from one sample in a study of shared clonotypes between healthy human individuals. TCRdb keeps only in-frame clones here, not all; method: immunoSEQ multiplex PCR. The sample records around 2.1 million clones, 90% to 96% being singletons. The source material was naive CD4+ T cells sorted from blood. All receptors come from a man younger than 35 in good health. CDR3s include the opening cysteine and the closing phenylalanine or tryptophan. D genes are given only for firm matches. Clone size is stated in some rows and not others, as once, few, many or a class when expanded.

V	J	D	size	CDR3	DNA
TRBV18	TRBJ1-2	.	.	CASSPISGPYGYTF	TGTGCCAGCTCACCTATTTCGGGACCCTATGGCTACACCTTC
TRBV7-2	TRBJ2-5	.	.	CASSLAVPQETQYF	TGTGCCAGCAGCTTAGCAGTTCCCCAAGAGACCCAGTACTTC
TRBV11-2	TRBJ2-7	.	once	CASSLQGYEQYF	TGTGCCAGCAGCTTACAGGGCTACGAGCAGTACTTC
TRBV11-3	TRBJ1-2	TRBD1	.	CASTKTGNGYTF	TGTGCCAGCACCAAGACAGGGAACGGCTACACCTTC
TRBV19	TRBJ1-4	.	.	CATKRTRGNEKLFF	TGTGCCACCAAGCGGACCCGAGGGAATGAAAAACTGTTTTTT
TRBV10-3	TRBJ2-5	TRBD1	.	CAIRTGTGDQETQYF	TGTGCCATCAGGACCGGGACAGGGGACCAAGAGACCCAGTACTTC
TRBV5-6	TRBJ1-6	TRBD1	.	CASSFTSGGNSPLHF	TGTGCCAGCAGCTTTACCTCAGGGGGCAATTCACCCCTCCACTTT
TRBV5-4	TRBJ2-2	.	.	CASSLGLPGNTGELFF	TGTGCCAGCAGCTTGGGGCTACCGGGGAACACCGGGGAGCTGTTTTTT
TRBV29-1	TRBJ2-5	.	.	CSVEFRGVGTQYF	TGCAGCGTTGAATTTAGGGGGGTCGGAACCCAGTACTTC
TRBV5-5	TRBJ1-2	TRBD1	.	CASSPTTGGYGYTF	TGTGCCAGCAGCCCCACGACAGGGGGCTATGGCTACACCTTC